The 6 T cell receptor beta chains below all came from one sample that was sequenced in a study of T cell changes during pregnancy in multiple sclerosis (dated by TCRdb to about 2019). The receptor library was made with the immunoSEQ multiplex PCR assay. The table comes from immuneACCESS by way of TCRdb, which keeps in-frame sequences with V and J called. Part of the clones is missing from these tables; in studies checked, under half for an unresolved V gene and the rest for unknown reasons. This sample is represented by tens of thousands of clones; approximately 91% of them were singletons. The top ten clonotypes cover roughly 0.66% of the sample. The specimen was CD4+ T cells from peripheral blood mononuclear cells, collected after pregnancy. Receptors were obtained from a female donor in good health, enrolled as a control in a pregnancy study.

Regarding this clone: Other DNA sequences of this sample code for an identical CDR3. The gene calls are TRBV18 and TRBJ1-3, with D maybe TRBD1 (5 bases). The CDR3 runs to 15 residues. With 4 bases removed from V and 2 bases from J, the gap between germline ends came to 12 bases. Germline V lookup: CDR1 KGHSH, CDR2 LQKENI. CDR3 residues: CASSQTGGAGNTIYF. The CDR3 DNA reads TGTGCCAGCTCACAAACAGGAGGGGCTGGAAACACCATATATTTT.

This clone was observed a single time. The J gene is TRBJ2-5, the V gene TRBV27; TRBD1 matches at 9 bases. Germline lookup yields CDR1 MNHEY and CDR2 SMNVEV (reference sequence). The CDR3 has 16 amino acids. The J segment lost 6 bases and the V segment lost 9 bases, leaving 17 bases of the junction unmatched. The DNA for the CDR3 is TGTGCCAGTTCCAAGCCCGGACAGGGGTTAATTAAGACCCAGTACTTC. This translates into CASSKPGQGLIKTQYF.

The chain recombines TRBV30 with TRBJ1-6, with D possibly TRBD1 on 5 matching bases. The CDR3 is 15 amino acids. V lost 2 bases and J 0 bases, leaving 8 bases between the germline ends. Looked up from germline, CDR1 is GTSNPN and CDR2 is SVGIG (reference sequence). In DNA, the CDR3 is TGTGCCTGGAGTATCCAGGGCTCCTATAATTCACCCCTCCACTTT. Protein product: CAWSIQGSYNSPLHF.

V is TRBV2 and J is TRBJ2-7; tentatively, D is TRBD1 (6 bases). This CDR3 region has 14 residues. The V and J ends lost 6 bases and 0 bases respectively, with 12 bases between them. The germline V gene encodes CDR1 SNHLY and CDR2 FYNNEI. Written as DNA, the CDR3 is TGTGCCAGCAGGCCCCGGGACAACTCCTACGAGCAGTACTTC. Translation: CASRPRDNSYEQYF.

This clone has a single count. V usage is TRBV10-3 and J usage is TRBJ1-3, with D unresolved. Germline V gene sequence: CDR1 ENHRY, CDR2 SYGVKD. V shed 3 bases and J shed 0 bases, with 6 bases lying between them. The CDR3 contains 14 residues. The CDR3 loop reads CAISDVRSGNTIYF. In DNA form, the CDR3 reads TGTGCCATCAGTGACGTCCGCTCTGGAAACACCATATATTTT.

This clone has a single count. The rearrangement joins TRBV28 to TRBJ1-3; a possible D gene is TRBD1 (6 bases). The CDR3 contains 15 residues. Between the trimmed V and J ends, which lost 3 bases and 2 bases, there was a span of 11 bases. Germline CDR1 reads MDHEN; CDR2 reads SYDVKM. The CDR3 DNA follows: TGTGCCAGCAGTTTGTACAGGGACGCTGGAAACACCATATATTTT. The encoded protein is CASSLYRDAGNTIYF.